Following are 9 T cell receptor beta chains from one sample sequenced in a study of CD8+CD57+ T cells in acquired aplastic anemia. Patients sequenced had flow cytometry evidence of CD8+CD57+ cell expansion. Researchers used genomic DNA as the template to profile TCR beta VDJ and CDR3. TCRdb reprocessed the reads with MiXCR, giving one entry per CDR3 protein. Seen here are some 150,000 distinct CDR3 sequences, about two thirds observed once, and the top ten hold approximately 50%. Material: sorted CD4+, CD8+, or CD8+CD57+ T cells (not recorded which) from PBMCs. The receptors originated from a human donor with aplastic anemia.

This clonotype was seen a handful of times. The V and J genes are TRBV10-2 and TRBJ2-7, with 12 bases matching TRBD2. The CDR3 length is 17 residues. Germline CDR1 and CDR2: WSHSY and SAAADI. V shed 4 bases and J 4 bases; nucleotides not matched to a gene: 11. DNA of the CDR3: TGCGCCAGCAGTGCCGGACTAGCGGGATCTTGGGGATACGAGCAGTACTTC. It encodes CASSAGLAGSWGYEQYF.

There are a few counts of this clonotype. This rearrangement joins TRBV20-1 to TRBJ2-3; D may be TRBD2 (6 bases). The V and J ends lost 3 bases and 6 bases respectively, with 19 bases between them. CDR3 length: 15 residues. Germline CDR1 and CDR2: DFQATT and SNEGSKA (reference sequence). CDR3 loop: CSARAGLATMDTQYF. In DNA, the CDR3 is TGCAGTGCTAGGGCCGGGCTAGCGACGATGGATACGCAGTATTTT.

This chain connects TRBV7-2 to TRBJ1-2; a weak D match, TRBD1 (5 bases). The germline V and J ends were trimmed by 6 bases and 4 bases, with 18 bases remaining between them. CDR1 and CDR2 (germline): SGHTA, FQGNSA. This CDR3 is 15 amino acids long. As DNA, the CDR3 is TGTGCCAGCAGTTATAGGATGGTGGGGGGCTATGGCTACACCTTC. It yields the protein CASSYRMVGGYGYTF.

V usage is TRBV5-1 and J usage is TRBJ1-1; 9 positions agree with TRBD1. The CDR3 is 13 residues long. Germline V gene sequence: CDR1 SGHRS, CDR2 YFSETQ. The V gene end was trimmed by 2 bases and the J gene end by 7 bases; junction bases not matched to a gene: 3. The CDR3 is CASSFGQGREAFF. The CDR3 nucleotides read TGCGCCAGCAGCTTCGGACAGGGGCGTGAAGCTTTCTTT.

This clonotype appeared a few times. The rearrangement joins TRBV9 to TRBJ2-7; tentative D call: TRBD1 (7 bases). Germline CDR1 and CDR2: SGDLS and YYNGEE. The ends were cut back, 3 bases at V and 6 bases at J, with 10 bases in the middle. This CDR3 region has 12 residues. The CDR3 DNA reads as TGTGCCAGCAGCGACAGGGGAGGCGAGCAGTACTTC. Translation: CASSDRGGEQYF.

Of note for this clonotype: An end of the junction does not agree with germline; a read error may underlie this. The chain is built from TRBV7-9 and TRBJ1-2; the match to TRBD1 covers 8 bases. CDR1 is SEHNR and CDR2 is FQNEAQ in the germline V gene (reference sequence). The CDR3 totals 15 residues. CDR3 DNA sequence: TGCGCCAGCAGCCAAGCCTCGACAGGGGCCTATGGCTACACCTTC. Protein sequence: CASSQASTGAYGYTF.

V gene TRBV24-1 combines with J gene TRBJ2-3; D not resolved. The last part of the DNA fits TRBJ2-1 better; the J call may be wrong. Looked up from germline, CDR1 is KGHDR and CDR2 is SFDVKD. This CDR3 contains 11 residues. The CDR3 DNA is TGTGCCACCCAAATCGGATATGAGCAGTTCTTC. Protein sequence: CATQIGYEQFF.

This clonotype has more than one count but fewer than ten. This rearrangement joins TRBV5-1 to TRBJ2-7, with a possible D match to TRBD2 (6 bases). CDR3 length equals 13 residues. CDR1 is SGHRS and CDR2 is YFSETQ in the germline V gene. Between the trimmed V and J ends, which lost 4 bases and 5 bases, there was a span of 13 bases. This chain's CDR3 is CASSVGLVDEQYF. In DNA form, the CDR3 reads TGCGCCAGCAGCGTGGGACTGGTCGACGAGCAGTACTTC. The whole variable domain, remainder taken from reference TRBV5-1 and TRBJ2-7, is KAGVTQTPRYLIKTRGQQVTLSCSPISGHRSVSWYQQTPGQGLQFLFEYFSETQRNKGNFPGRFSGRQFSNSRSEMNVSTLELGDSALYLCASSVGLVDEQYFGPGTRLTVT.

The rearrangement joins TRBV7-9 to TRBJ1-1, with 8 bases that match TRBD1. This CDR3 spans 15 amino acids. Germline V gene lookup returns CDR1 SEHNR and CDR2 FQNEAQ (reference sequence). The ends lost 1 base at V and 11 bases at J; junction bases unmatched: 12. The CDR3 DNA sequence: TGTGCCAGCAGCTTAGTGCTAACTCCGGACAGGGAGGCTTTCTTT. Its translation is CASSLVLTPDREAFF.